Listed below are T cell receptor beta chains from one sample, sequenced in a study of radiotherapy plus CTLA-4 blockade in lung cancer. The protocol was immunoSEQ multiplex PCR, while the TCRdb copy is restricted to in-frame clones and leaves out a portion. In the table there are 25,000 to 30,000 clones, 60% to 85% of which are singletons. Sequences were derived from peripheral blood, sampled from a patient treated with radiotherapy plus ipilimumab. All receptors derive from a human donor with non-small cell lung cancer that progressed on radiotherapy plus ipilimumab. Each CDR3 is given with its conserved first and last residue. A D gene is named only where the DNA matches it firmly. Size is stated for part of the rows, as once, few or many counts, or as a class when the clone is expanded.

TRBV6-6	NA	TRBJ2-3	NA	TGTGCCAGCAGTTACGGAGGGGGCCCAGATACGCAGTATTTT	CASSYGGGPDTQYF
TRBV5-3	NA	TRBJ1-6	NA	TGTGCCAGAAGCCCCAGGGAAGAGGAGTCCTATAATTCACCCCTCCACTTT	CARSPREEESYNSPLHF
TRBV4-2	NA	TRBJ2-1	TRBD2	TGTGCCAGCAGCCAAGAGGCTAGCGGTTACAATGAGCAGTTCTTC	CASSQEASGYNEQFF
TRBV7-2	NA	TRBJ1-2	NA	TGTGCCAGCAGCTTAGCGGGGAGGGGGAATGGCTACACCTTC	CASSLAGRGNGYTF
TRBV7-9	NA	TRBJ1-2	NA	TGTGCCAGCAGCTTAGAATCGCTGACAGGAATTAACTATGGCTACACCTTC	CASSLESLTGINYGYTF
TRBV18	NA	TRBJ2-1	TRBD2	TGTGCCAGCTCACCCGGGGGGGATTTCTACAATGAGCAGTTCTTC	CASSPGGDFYNEQFF
TRBV11-2	few	TRBJ1-3	NA	TGTGCCAGCAGCTCCTCGGGGGGCGTTGGAAACACCATATATTTT	CASSSSGGVGNTIYF
TRBV27	NA	TRBJ2-3	TRBD2	TGTGCCAGCAGTTTACGGGGCGGGGGGGTTACTAGCACAGATACGCAGTATTTT	CASSLRGGGVTSTDTQYF
TRBV28	NA	TRBJ1-5	TRBD1	TGTGCCAGCACTCAGGACAGGGAAGGGAGTCAGCCCCAGCATTTT	CASTQDREGSQPQHF
TRBV30	NA	TRBJ2-7	NA	TGTGCCTGGAGTTCGGGGCGGAAGAATACCTACGAGCAGTACTTC	CAWSSGRKNTYEQYF
TRBV11-2	NA	TRBJ2-5	TRBD1	TGTGCCAGCAACGGGGACAGGGGGTGGGAGACCCAGTACTTC	CASNGDRGWETQYF
TRBV4-3	few	TRBJ1-1	NA	TGCGCCAGCAGCCAAGAAATGACAGTGAACACTGAAGCTTTCTTT	CASSQEMTVNTEAFF
TRBV6-5	NA	TRBJ1-5	NA	TGTGCCAGCGCTAACAGGGATAACAATCAGCCCCAGCATTTT	CASANRDNNQPQHF
TRBV2	NA	TRBJ2-5	NA	TGTGCCAGCAGTGACGCAGATCGGGGGACCCAGTACTTC	CASSDADRGTQYF
TRBV5-1	NA	TRBJ2-7	NA	TGCGCCAGCAGCCAACTAGACGGATACGAGCAGTACTTC	CASSQLDGYEQYF
TRBV5-1	NA	TRBJ2-3	TRBD2	TGCGCCAGCTCGCGGGGGGCGTTTACAGATACGCAGTATTTT	CASSRGAFTDTQYF
TRBV5-8	NA	TRBJ2-3	TRBD1	TGTGCCAGCAGCCAGACAGGGGAAAGCACAGATACGCAGTATTTT	CASSQTGESTDTQYF